The 18 T cell receptor beta chains in this list originate from one sample, sequenced in a study of blood T cells in healthy people across ages. Next came a second PCR, run for about 6 to 12 cycles, which used a sample-barcoded 5' primer along with a J-beta primer mix. TCRdb fed the 5' RACE reads into MiXCR, producing one record per CDR3 protein. The repertoire consists of 790,000 or so distinct CDR3 sequences, with around 50% occurring once and the leading ten covering around a quarter. Sequencing input: blood. Source of these receptors: a man in his forties in good health.

Comment on this clonotype: Since a much larger clone is just one base distant, this may be a read error. V gene TRBV5-1 combines with J gene TRBJ2-3; the D gene is possibly TRBD2 (5 bases). The CDR3 sequence is 15 residues long. V was clipped by 3 bases and J by 6 bases, with 17 bases between them. Germline loops: CDR1 SGHRS, CDR2 YFSETQ. As DNA, the CDR3 is TGCGCCAGCAGCTGGGCAGCGGCAGGCAGGGATACGCAGTATTTT. Amino acids: CASSWAAAGRDTQYF. Full variable domain (outside the CDR3, taken from reference TRBV5-1 and TRBJ2-3): KAGVTQTPRYLIKTRGQQVTLSCSPISGHRSVSWYQQTPGQGLQFLFEYFSETQRNKGNFPGRFSGRQFSNSRSEMNVSTLELGDSALYLCASSWAAAGRDTQYFGPGTRLTVL.

The chain uses TRBV5-1 and TRBJ1-4; no clear D. The CDR3 contains 15 residues. The germline gives CDR1 SGHRS, CDR2 YFSETQ. Trimming pared 0 bases from V and 5 bases from J, leaving 11 bases between. CDR3 sequence (DNA): TGCGCCAGCAGCTTGGCTGGGATCTTAAATGAAAAACTGTTTTTT. Its protein is CASSLAGILNEKLFF.

Only a few counts were recorded for this clonotype. The chain combines TRBV27 with TRBJ2-3; maybe TRBD2 (6 bases). V was trimmed by 0 bases and J by 2 bases, leaving 18 bases between them. The CDR3 has 18 amino acids. Germline V lookup: CDR1 MNHEY, CDR2 SMNVEV (reference sequence). CDR3 amino acids: CASSLSPISRENTDTQYF. The CDR3 DNA reads as TGTGCCAGCAGTTTATCGCCTATTTCCCGGGAGAACACAGATACGCAGTATTTT.

The rearrangement joins TRBV5-1 to TRBJ2-5; 7 bases agree with TRBD2. V lost 3 bases and J lost 3; bases outside the gene matches: 8. CDR1 is SGHRS and CDR2 is YFSETQ in the germline V gene. This CDR3 is built from 15 residues. Here the CDR3 DNA reads TGCGCCAGCAGCTGGGTAGTGGCGGGGGAAGAGACCCAGTACTTC. It translates to CASSWVVAGEETQYF.

This clonotype turned up a few times. V is TRBV12-5 and J is TRBJ2-3; D gene unclear. CDR1 is LGHNT and CDR2 is FRNRAP in the germline V gene. The CDR3 has 14 amino acids. Trimming cost V 1 base and J 2 bases, with 7 bases left between them. In nucleotides, the CDR3 is TGTGCTAGTGGTTTGGACAGAGTCACAGATACGCAGTATTTT. This sequence encodes CASGLDRVTDTQYF.

This chain links TRBV9 with TRBJ2-7, with 9 positions matching TRBD2. The CDR3 is 15 residues long. Germline V gene lookup returns CDR1 SGDLS and CDR2 YYNGEE. The junction had 4 bases not matched to a gene; V was cut back by 0 bases and J by 3 bases. The CDR3 loop reads CASSVDIAGVYEQYF. In nucleotides, the CDR3 is TGTGCCAGCAGCGTAGACATAGCGGGAGTCTACGAGCAGTACTTC.

A single count supports this clonotype. This chain joins TRBV6-6 and TRBJ2-4, with 8 bases lining up with TRBD1. Germline loops: CDR1 MNHNY, CDR2 SVGAGI (reference sequence). There are 12 residues in the CDR3. V was clipped by 5 bases and J by 9 bases; unmatched bases: 3. CDR3 region: CASSLGQGIQYF. CDR3 bases: TGTGCCAGCAGTCTTGGACAGGGCATTCAGTACTTC.

The J gene is TRBJ2-5, the V gene TRBV7-2, with D possibly matching TRBD2 (6 bases). This CDR3 is 14 amino acids long. Germline CDR1 is SGHTA and CDR2 is FQGNSA. V was shortened by 0 bases and J by 9 bases, with 14 bases between the two germline ends. The CDR3 nucleotides read TGTGCCAGCAGCTTAGCCGTTCCGCGGGGCCCCCAGTACTTC. This gives the protein CASSLAVPRGPQYF.

This chain links TRBV29-1 with TRBJ2-1; 7 nucleotides line up with TRBD1. Trimming removed 4 bases from V and 10 bases from J; junction bases left unmatched: 10. Germline V CDR1 and CDR2: SQVTM, ANQGSEA. The CDR3 is 13 amino acids. CDR3 in amino acids: CSVALQGVNEQFF. For the CDR3, the DNA is TGCAGCGTTGCCCTCCAGGGGGTTAACGAGCAGTTCTTC.

V and J are TRBV5-1 and TRBJ2-7; the D gene is possibly TRBD2 (5 bases). Germline V gene data show CDR1 as SGHRS and CDR2 as YFSETQ. The CDR3 length is 14 residues. The V and J ends lost 4 bases and 6 bases respectively, with 17 bases between them. CDR3 bases: TGCGCCAGCAGCCCCCCCGGCCGGGAAGGCGAGCAGTACTTC. Protein sequence: CASSPPGREGEQYF.

The V call is TRBV7-7, the J call TRBJ2-1, with D tentatively TRBD1 (6 bases). Germline CDR1 SSHAT, CDR2 FNYEAQ (reference sequence). The CDR3 has 13 residues. Trimming left V 2 bases short and J 8 bases short, with 10 bases between. This chain's CDR3 is CASSLTKGDEQFF. CDR3 in DNA: TGTGCCAGCAGCTTAACTAAGGGGGATGAGCAGTTCTTC.

This chain connects TRBV7-3 to TRBJ2-3; the match to TRBD2 covers 11 bases. The CDR3 loop spans 15 amino acids. The ends lost 6 bases at V and 2 bases at J; junction bases unmatched: 4. CDR1 is SGHTA and CDR2 is FQGTGA in the germline V gene. This chain's CDR3 is CASRAGLAVTDTQYF. In DNA, the CDR3 is TGTGCCAGCAGGGCGGGACTAGCGGTCACAGATACGCAGTATTTT.

This clonotype was seen only a few times. The V and J genes are TRBV29-1 and TRBJ2-3; TRBD2 agrees at 9 bases. CDR1 is SQVTM and CDR2 is ANQGSEA in the germline V gene. CDR3 size: 18 residues. Trimming cost V 1 base and J 0 bases; bases outside gene matches: 11. CDR3 bases: TGCAGCGTTGAAGTACCCAGCGGGGGGACTTCTAGCACAGATACGCAGTATTTT. Translating gives CSVEVPSGGTSSTDTQYF.

This clonotype was detected only once. The V call is TRBV6-4, the J call TRBJ2-6; possible D gene TRBD1, 5 bases. Germline V lookup: CDR1 MRHNA, CDR2 SNTAGT. CDR3 length: 14 residues. Trimming took off 10 bases at V and 2 bases at J, with 12 bases between the two ends. The CDR3 nucleotides read TGTGCCACCTCCGACAGAGCTGGGGCCAACGTCCTGACTTTC. It is translated as CATSDRAGANVLTF.

This rearrangement joins TRBV24-1 to TRBJ2-7; 10 positions match TRBD2. Germline V gene sequence: CDR1 KGHDR, CDR2 SFDVKD. The CDR3 is 15 amino acids. The junction had 3 bases not matched to a gene; V was cut back by 2 bases and J by 3 bases. The CDR3 coding sequence is TGTGCCACCAGTGATTCTGGACTAGCGGTCTACGAGCAGTACTTC. Encoded protein: CATSDSGLAVYEQYF.

This chain connects TRBV7-9 to TRBJ1-2; 7 bases are a match to TRBD1. The V and J ends lost 5 bases and 4 bases, in that order; junction bases with no gene match: 4. The CDR3 contains 13 residues. Germline V gives CDR1 SEHNR, CDR2 FQNEAQ (reference sequence). The CDR3 coding sequence is TGTGCCAGCAGCCATACAGGGGCCTATGGCTACACCTTC. This encodes CASSHTGAYGYTF.

This clonotype was recorded a few times. J is TRBJ1-2 and V is TRBV28; 8 nucleotides match TRBD1. V trimming: 1 base; J trimming: 5 bases; junction bases outside the gene matches: 12. The germline V gene encodes CDR1 MDHEN and CDR2 SYDVKM. The CDR3 is 17 amino acids. CDR3 in DNA: TGTGCCAGCAGTTTATCTGGCAGGGGGCAATTTGGATATGGCTACACCTTC. It is translated as CASSLSGRGQFGYGYTF.

This clonotype showed up just a few times. This rearrangement joins TRBV27 to TRBJ2-7; D is perhaps TRBD2 (5 bases). The V gene lost 2 bases and the J gene lost 3 bases, with 8 bases spanning the gap. The V gene's germline CDR1 is MNHEY and CDR2 SMNVEV (reference sequence). CDR3 length: 13 residues. The DNA for the CDR3 is TGTGCCAGCAGTTTAGGCGAGGGCTACGAGCAGTACTTC. Amino acids: CASSLGEGYEQYF.